This T cell receptor (beta chain) was captured by sequencing in a study of radiation and T cells in renal cell carcinoma. This CDR3 has 15 residues. V lost 0 bases, J lost 6 bases, and 13 bases lay in between. In germline, CDR1 is SGHVS, CDR2 FQNEAQ. Clones were read by immunoSEQ multiplex PCR, and TCRdb kept only the in-frame ones, dropping some. Altogether about 170,000 clones are present, 88% being singletons, with the ten largest covering roughly 12%. Time point described: blood 4 weeks post-SBRT, at nephrectomy. Regarding treatment: 15 Gy SBRT to primary tumor, nephrectomy 4 weeks later. Nephrectomy followed 15 Gy stereotactic body radiation by 4 weeks.

V usage is TRBV7-8 and J usage is TRBJ2-3; unclear D gene. Sample: blood, taken from a patient whose treatment included radiotherapy and nephrectomy. The TCR sequence derives from a woman between 45 and 60 years old with renal cell carcinoma. This CDR3 reads CASSLATQAGDTQYF. As DNA, the CDR3 is TGTGCCAGCAGCTTAGCCACTCAGGCCGGGGATACGCAGTATTTT.